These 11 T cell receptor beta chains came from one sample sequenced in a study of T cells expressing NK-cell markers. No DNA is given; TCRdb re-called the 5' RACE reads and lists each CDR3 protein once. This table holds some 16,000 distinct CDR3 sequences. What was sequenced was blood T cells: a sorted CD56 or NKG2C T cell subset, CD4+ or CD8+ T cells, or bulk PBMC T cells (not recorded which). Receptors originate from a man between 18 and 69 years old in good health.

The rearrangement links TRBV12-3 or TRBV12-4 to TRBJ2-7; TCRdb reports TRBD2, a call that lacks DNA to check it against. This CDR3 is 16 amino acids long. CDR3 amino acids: CASSKTSGGFRYEQYF.

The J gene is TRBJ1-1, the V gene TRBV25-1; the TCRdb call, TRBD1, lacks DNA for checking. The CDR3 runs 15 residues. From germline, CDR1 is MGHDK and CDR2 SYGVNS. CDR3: CASSESPRAGTEAFF.

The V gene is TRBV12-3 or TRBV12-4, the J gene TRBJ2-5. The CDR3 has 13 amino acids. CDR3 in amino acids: CASRTGYQETQYF.

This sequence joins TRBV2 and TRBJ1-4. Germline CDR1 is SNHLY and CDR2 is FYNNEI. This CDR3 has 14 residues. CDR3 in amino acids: CASRQWSTNEKLFF.

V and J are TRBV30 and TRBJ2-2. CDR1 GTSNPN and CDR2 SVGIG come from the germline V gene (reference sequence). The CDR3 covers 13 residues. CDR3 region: CAWDTTSTGELFF.

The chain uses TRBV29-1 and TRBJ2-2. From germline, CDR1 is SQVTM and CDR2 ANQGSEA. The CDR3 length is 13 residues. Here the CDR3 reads CSFSESNTGELFF.

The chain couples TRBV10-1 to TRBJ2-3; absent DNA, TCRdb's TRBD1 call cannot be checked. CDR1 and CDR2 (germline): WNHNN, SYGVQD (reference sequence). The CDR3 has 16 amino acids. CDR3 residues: CASRIGTPGPTDTQYF.

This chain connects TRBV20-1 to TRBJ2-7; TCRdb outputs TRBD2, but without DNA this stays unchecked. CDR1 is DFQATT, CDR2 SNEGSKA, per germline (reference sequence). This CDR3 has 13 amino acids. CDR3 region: CSARSGIRYEQYF.

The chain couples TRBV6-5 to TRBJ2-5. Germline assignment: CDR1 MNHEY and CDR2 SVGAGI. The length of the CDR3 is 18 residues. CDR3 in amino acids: CASIPNRLQVTQGETQYF.

The CDR3 is CASSQDASGIYEQFF. The V gene is TRBV3-1, the J gene TRBJ2-1; the D gene TCRdb calls, TRBD2, cannot be checked with no DNA. This CDR3 comprises 15 residues. In germline, CDR1 is LGHDT, CDR2 YNNKEL (reference sequence).

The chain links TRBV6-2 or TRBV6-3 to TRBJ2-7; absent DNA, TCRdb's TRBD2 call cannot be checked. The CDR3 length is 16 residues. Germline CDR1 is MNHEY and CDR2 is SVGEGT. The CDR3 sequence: CASSQLSGTSGREQYF.